This TCR beta chain was observed in a study of Graves' ophthalmopathy and Graves' hyperthyroidism (dated by TCRdb to the late 2010s). At the level of the whole study: Peripheral blood was collected before any treatment was given, at the time of initial diagnosis. A discovery set of 95 to 100 patients (approximately 42 ophthalmopathy, some 58 stable hyperthyroidism) was enrolled to explore V-J signatures distinguishing ophthalmopathy from hyperthyroidism. In total, 135 blood samples were TCR-sequenced: 40 to 45 ophthalmopathy, approximately 75 hyperthyroidism and 17 hyperthyroidism-to-ophthalmopathy patients. After sampling, hyperthyroidism patients received methimazole starting at 30 mg daily, and ophthalmopathy patients received high-dose intravenous methylprednisolone. For training and testing, the 100 or so patients in the discovery cohort were randomly divided in a 7:3 ratio. The study used TCR beta repertoire signatures to distinguish Graves' ophthalmopathy from Graves' hyperthyroidism and to predict progression to ophthalmopathy. An independent validation cohort comprised some 18 hyperthyroidism patients and about 16 patients who later progressed from hyperthyroidism to ophthalmopathy. In five to seven hyperthyroidism patients, the T-cell repertoire of thyroid tissue was compared with the T-cell repertoire of blood.

Concerning this clonotype: No antigen is known for it. The input lacks base qualities; no much larger clone sits a single base away.

TCR beta CDR3 regions were amplified from RNA transcripts for repertoire sequencing. A first-round RT-PCR used HTBI primers with the Qiagen OneStep RT-PCR kit, followed by a second-round multiplex PCR, size selection and purification. Libraries were sequenced on an Illumina HiSeq2000 using paired-end 100 bp reads. The study's processing was this. SOAPnuke was used to process the reads, removing any read that contained adapters or uncalled bases, had a mean Phred below 15, or lacked an exact match to the constant primer or identifier. COPE v1.2.5 was used to merge high-quality paired reads. Clonotypes were defined as unique nucleotide sequences and were aligned to IMGT TRB V, D and J references using MiTCR v1.1. The analysis was limited to V-J combinations with a frequency above 0.0001, which together covered just over 98% of the repertoires. A TCR clonal expansion and chaos score per V-J combination was defined as the ratio of F50 clonal expansion to chaos observed in the TCRdist matrix. Welch's t-statistics and random forest were used to reduce features to approximately 13 V-J combinations, which were fed into a naive Bayes classifier. The similarity between thyroid and blood repertoires was quantified using the Morisita-Horn index. The raw public reads went through TCRdb reprocessing: fastp at Q25, MiXCR clone calling, in-frame beta chains kept. CDR3 protein sequences are deduplicated, and each keeps its most common genes and DNA. For this entry, the V and J calls and clone size follow TCRdb and not the study's own pipeline. The sample table holds hundreds of thousands of distinct CDR3 sequences, of which about a fifth were seen once. The ten largest clonotypes hold more than 5.5% of the sample.

Study-wide findings and limitations: In validation, the model predicted ophthalmopathy progression with less than 71% sensitivity and roughly 72% specificity; fewer than 15 predicted patients were CT-confirmed with GO in a median of about 7.1 months. Ophthalmopathy was separated from stable hyperthyroidism by the 13-signature model with around 88% sensitivity and 81% to 83% specificity in cross-validation and with 80%/75% in the test set. Most expanded thyroid clonotypes with frequency above 0.001 were also detected in blood, suggesting blood repertoires may reflect the thyroid immune response. Sample size was not statistically predetermined, and group allocation was not concealed from the investigators.

The CDR3 contains 15 residues, cysteine and phenylalanine counted. The retained sequence is limited to the CDR3, 45 bases, with the frame set at the first base. Trimmed from V: 5 bases; trimmed from J: 4 bases; junction bases lacking a gene match: 7. From a lookup of the germline V gene, CDR1 and CDR2 are SGHAT and FQNNGV. Hyperthyroidism was defined as stable when no progression to ophthalmopathy occurred within 18 months of follow-up. Hyperthyroidism patients were newly diagnosed, were aged 18 to 65 years, and had a disease duration under 2 months. Patients with other autoimmune diseases, uncontrolled infections, pregnancy or lactation were excluded. Clinical symptoms, serum thyroxine, TRAb, thyroid ultrasound and orbital computed tomography formed the basis of the diagnosis. Ficoll-Paque density gradient centrifugation was used to isolate PBMCs from under 11 ml of fresh peripheral blood. Trizol reagent was used to extract the total RNA, and its quality was then checked on an Agilent 2100 Bioanalyzer.

The receptor comes from a young woman with stable Graves' hyperthyroidism. Some clones in this sample may be carry-over from other donors' samples. Donor details come from another sample of the same person, matched by shared clones. Sample: peripheral blood. The V gene is TRBV11-2 and the J gene is TRBJ2-2, and TRBD1 aligns with 7 junction nucleotides. In nucleotides, the sequence is TGTGCCAGCAGCCCCCCGGGACAGCCCACCGGGGAGCTGTTTTTT. Its translation reads: CASSPPGQPTGELFF.